The clone carrying this T cell receptor (beta chain) was detected a few times. Its matching antigen is unknown. A second about 7 to 12 cycle PCR used barcoded and J-beta primers. TCRdb re-called the 5' RACE reads with MiXCR, one entry per CDR3 protein. The data hold about 750,000 distinct CDR3 sequences, with roughly 53% observed a single time. This sample was included in a study of blood T cells in healthy people across ages. Across the whole study: Template switching captured about one barcoded beta molecule per two T cells.

Study-wide points: The lack of PBMC sorting stopped any conclusive naive versus antigen-experienced comparison.

The sequenced material came from blood. The receptor was isolated from an elderly man in good health.

CDR3: CSAARIGAYEQYF. CDR3 nucleotide sequence: TGCAGTGCCGCCCGGATCGGGGCTTACGAGCAGTACTTC. The chain employs TRBV20-1 and TRBJ2-7, with D perhaps being TRBD1 or TRBD2 (5 bases each). CDR3 length equals 13 residues. The V end was cut by 6 bases, the J end by 4 bases, with 16 bases between. The germline CDR1 and CDR2 sequences are DFQATT and SNEGSKA (reference sequence).